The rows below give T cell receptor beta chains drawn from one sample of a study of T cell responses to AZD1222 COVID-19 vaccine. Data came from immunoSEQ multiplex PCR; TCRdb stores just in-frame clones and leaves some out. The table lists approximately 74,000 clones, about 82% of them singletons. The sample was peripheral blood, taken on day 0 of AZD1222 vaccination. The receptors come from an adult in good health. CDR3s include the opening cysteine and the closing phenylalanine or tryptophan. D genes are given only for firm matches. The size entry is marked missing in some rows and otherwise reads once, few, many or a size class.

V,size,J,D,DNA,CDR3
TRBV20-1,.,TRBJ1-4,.,TGCAGTGCCCTTACAGTAGAGAAACTGTTTTTT,CSALTVEKLFF
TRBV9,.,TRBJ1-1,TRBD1,TGTGCCAGCAACAGGGGGAACCAGAACACTGAAGCTTTCTTT,CASNRGNQNTEAFF
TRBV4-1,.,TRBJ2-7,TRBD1,TGCGCCAGCAGCCAAGATCCGGTAAGACAGGGCGCGATTGTGGCCTACGAGCAGTACTTC,CASSQDPVRQGAIVAYEQYF
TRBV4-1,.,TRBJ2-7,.,TGCGCCAGCAGCCAAGACTCCTCGCCCGGGAGTCCCGAGCAGTACTTC,CASSQDSSPGSPEQYF
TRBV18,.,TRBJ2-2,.,TGTGCCAGCTCACCCGCACAGGGAGGAACCGGGGAGCTGTTTTTT,CASSPAQGGTGELFF
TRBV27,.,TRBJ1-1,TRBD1,TGTGCCAGCAGTTTAATTGGACAGGGGGCAAAGATGAACACTGAAGCTTTCTTT,CASSLIGQGAKMNTEAFF
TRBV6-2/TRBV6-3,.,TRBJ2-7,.,TGTGCCAGCAGTTACGGCGGGGACCCACGGAGCTCCTACGAGCAGTACTTC,CASSYGGDPRSSYEQYF
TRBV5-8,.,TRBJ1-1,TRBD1,TGTGCCAGCAGCAGGAGACAGGGGAGCGGGACTGAAGCTTTCTTT,CASSRRQGSGTEAFF
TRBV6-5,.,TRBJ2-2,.,TGTGCCAGCAACTCAAGGACGCTCGCCGGGGAGCTGTTTTTT,CASNSRTLAGELFF
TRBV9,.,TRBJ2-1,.,TGTGCCAGCAGCGAGGGGTCGGTGGGACGAGTATTAAGCTCCTACAATGAGCAGTTCTTC,CASSEGSVGRVLSSYNEQFF
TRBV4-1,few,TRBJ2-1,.,TGCGCCAGCAGCCAAGAGGGGGGGCTTGGCAATGAGCAGTTCTTC,CASSQEGGLGNEQFF
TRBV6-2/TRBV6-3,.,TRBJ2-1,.,TGTGCCAGCAGTTACTGGAGCGGCCCTAACAATGAGCAGTTCTTC,CASSYWSGPNNEQFF
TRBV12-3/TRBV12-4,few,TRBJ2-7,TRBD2,TGTGCCAGCGGACTAGCGGGTCGCGAGCAGTACTTC,CASGLAGREQYF
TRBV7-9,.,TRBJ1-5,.,TGTGCCAGCAGCTCCCTAGAGACGTTTCAGCCCCAGCATTTT,CASSSLETFQPQHF
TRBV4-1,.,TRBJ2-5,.,TGCGCCAGCAGCCAAGCCGGGCAGTACCAAGAGACCCAGTACTTC,CASSQAGQYQETQYF
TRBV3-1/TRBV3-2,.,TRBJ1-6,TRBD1,TGTGCCACCGGACAGGGCCCTAATTCACCCCTCCACTTT,CATGQGPNSPLHF
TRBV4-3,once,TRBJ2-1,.,TGCGCCAGCAGCCAAGATTTAGCGTTCGATGAGCAGTTCTTC,CASSQDLAFDEQFF
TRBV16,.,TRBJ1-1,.,TGTGCCAGCAGCCCGGGGAGGAACACTGAAGCTTTCTTT,CASSPGRNTEAFF
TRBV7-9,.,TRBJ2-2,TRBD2,TGTGCCAGCAGCCCAAGGACTAGCGGGAACACCGGGGAGCTGTTTTTT,CASSPRTSGNTGELFF
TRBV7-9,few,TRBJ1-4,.,TGTGCCAGCAGCTTAGGCAGGGGAACTAATGAAAAACTGTTTTTT,CASSLGRGTNEKLFF
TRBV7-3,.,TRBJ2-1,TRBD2,TGTGCCAGCAGCTTGGGGCGGGGGACCTACAATGAGCAGTTCTTC,CASSLGRGTYNEQFF
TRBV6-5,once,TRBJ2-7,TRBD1,TGTGCCAGCAGTTTGGGACAGGGAGGGTACGAGCAGTACTTC,CASSLGQGGYEQYF
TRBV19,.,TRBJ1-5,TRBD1,TGTGCCAGTAGTACCTCCGGGACAGGGACCCCGCCCCAGCATTTT,CASSTSGTGTPPQHF
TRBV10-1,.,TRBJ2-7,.,TGCGCCGGTGACGGAGTCTCCTACGAGCAGTACTTC,CAGDGVSYEQYF
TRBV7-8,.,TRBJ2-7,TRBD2,TGTGCCAGCAGCTTAGAAGGGGCTAGCGGGAGATCTGGATACGAGCAGTACTTC,CASSLEGASGRSGYEQYF
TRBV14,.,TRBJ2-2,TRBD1,TGTGCCAGCAGGCGACAGGGGGCCAGGACCGGGGAGCTGTTTTTT,CASRRQGARTGELFF
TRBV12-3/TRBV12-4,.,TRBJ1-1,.,TGTGCCAGCAGTTTGTCGGGATACACTGAAGCTTTCTTT,CASSLSGYTEAFF
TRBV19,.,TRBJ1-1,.,TGTGCCAGTAGTCGGTCAGGGGATCCTTACACTGAAGCTTTCTTT,CASSRSGDPYTEAFF
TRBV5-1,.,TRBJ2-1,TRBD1,TGCGCCAGCAGCTTGACCGGGACAGTGAGATACAATGAGCAGTTCTTC,CASSLTGTVRYNEQFF
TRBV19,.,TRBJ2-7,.,TGTGCCAGTAGTATGGCAGGATACGAGCAGTACTTC,CASSMAGYEQYF
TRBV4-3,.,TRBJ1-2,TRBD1,TGCGCCAGCAGCCAAAGACCGGGACAGGGGGCTCCCTATGGCTACACCTTC,CASSQRPGQGAPYGYTF
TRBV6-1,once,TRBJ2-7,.,TGTGCCAGCAGTGAAGGGGGGACTGCTAGCACCGAGCAGTACTTC,CASSEGGTASTEQYF
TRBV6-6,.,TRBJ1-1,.,TGTGCCAGCGGCGGGGGGTTGACCACTGAAGCTTTCTTT,CASGGGLTTEAFF
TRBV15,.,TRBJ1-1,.,TGTGCCACCAGCAGAACCCAAGAGGGGGCTTTCTTT,CATSRTQEGAFF
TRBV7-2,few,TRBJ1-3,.,TGTGCCAGCAGCTGGGCGGGTACAGACTCTGGAAACACCATATATTTT,CASSWAGTDSGNTIYF
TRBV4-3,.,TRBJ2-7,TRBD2,TGCGCCAGCTCGGTATTCAGCGGGAGCTACGAGCAGTACTTC,CASSVFSGSYEQYF
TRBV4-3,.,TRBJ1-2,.,TGCGCCAGCAGCCGTAATGTGGGGGCGCGAGGCTACACCTTC,CASSRNVGARGYTF
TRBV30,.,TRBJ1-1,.,TGTGCCTGGGGTAACACTGAAGCTTTCTTT,CAWGNTEAFF
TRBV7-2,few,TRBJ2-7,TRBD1,TGTGCCAGCAGCTCGGGACAGGACGTGGACGAGCAGTACTTC,CASSSGQDVDEQYF
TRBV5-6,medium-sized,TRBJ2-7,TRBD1,TGTGCCAGCAGCTTTCCCGGGACAGGGGTGTACGAGCAGTACTTC,CASSFPGTGVYEQYF